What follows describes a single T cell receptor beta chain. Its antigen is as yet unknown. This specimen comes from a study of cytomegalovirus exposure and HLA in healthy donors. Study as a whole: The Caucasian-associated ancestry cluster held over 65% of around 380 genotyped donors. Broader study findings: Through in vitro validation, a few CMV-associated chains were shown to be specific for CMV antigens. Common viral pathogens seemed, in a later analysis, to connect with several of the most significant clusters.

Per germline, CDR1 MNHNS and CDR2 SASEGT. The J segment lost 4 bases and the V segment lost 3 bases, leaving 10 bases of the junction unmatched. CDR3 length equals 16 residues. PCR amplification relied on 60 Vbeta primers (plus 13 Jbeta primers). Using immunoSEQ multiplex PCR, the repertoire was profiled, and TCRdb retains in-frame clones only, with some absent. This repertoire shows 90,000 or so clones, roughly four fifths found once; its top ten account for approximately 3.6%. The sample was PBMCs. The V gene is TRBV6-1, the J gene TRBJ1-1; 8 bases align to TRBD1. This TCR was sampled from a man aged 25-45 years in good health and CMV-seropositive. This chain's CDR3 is CASSDGDRKVLTEAFF. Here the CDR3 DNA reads TGTGCCAGCAGTGACGGGGACAGGAAAGTTCTCACTGAAGCTTTCTTT.